This passage covers 28 T cell receptor beta chains from one sample sequenced in a study of blood T cell repertoires in COVID-19. The table came from immunoSEQ multiplex PCR; TCRdb's copy has only in-frame clones and leaves some out. This table holds roughly 250,000 clones, roughly four fifths found once. Sequences were obtained from peripheral blood. Source of these receptors: a person between 65 and 80 years old with COVID-19, enrolled during active disease.

V gene TRBV19 combines with J gene TRBJ1-5; D is uncertain. This CDR3 spans 14 amino acids. V was trimmed by 6 bases and J by 4 bases, leaving 13 bases between them. The germline V gene encodes CDR1 LNHDA and CDR2 SQIVND (reference sequence). CDR3 amino acids: CASSVGRGNQPQHF. CDR3 in DNA: TGTGCCAGTAGCGTAGGGCGGGGTAATCAGCCCCAGCATTTT.

Note on this clone: At the DNA level, this CDR3 is encoded by other sequences in the same sample as well. The V call is TRBV7-8, the J call TRBJ1-2; D is possibly TRBD1 (5 bases). V was shortened by 5 bases and J by 4 bases, with 11 bases between the two germline ends. The germline V gene encodes CDR1 SGHVS and CDR2 FQNEAQ. The CDR3 runs 13 residues. As DNA, the CDR3 is TGTGCCAGCAGCCCCCCAGGGCTCTATGGCTACACCTTC. Protein: CASSPPGLYGYTF. Combining the CDR3 with reference TRBV7-8 and TRBJ1-2 gives the whole variable domain GAGVSQSPRYKVAKRGQDVALRCDPISGHVSLFWYQQALGQGPEFLTYFQNEAQLDKSGLPSDRFFAERPEGSVSTLKIQRTQQEDSAVYLCASSPPGLYGYTFGSGTRLTVV.

The chain recombines TRBV7-2 with TRBJ1-6; no clear D. The germline V gene has CDR1 SGHTA and CDR2 FQGNSA. The V gene lost 3 bases and the J gene lost 0 bases, with 18 bases spanning the gap. The CDR3 is 19 residues long. This CDR3 reads CASSLQFRGQSSYNSPLHF. The CDR3 DNA sequence: TGTGCCAGCAGCTTGCAGTTTAGAGGCCAGAGCTCCTATAATTCACCCCTCCACTTT.

This chain links TRBV7-2 with TRBJ2-3; tentative D call: TRBD2 (6 bases). Germline CDR1 is SGHTA and CDR2 is FQGNSA. V shed 7 bases and J shed 1 base, with 18 bases lying between them. The CDR3 is made up of 16 amino acids. CDR3 loop: CASTATRASGTDTQYF. The DNA for the CDR3 is TGTGCCAGCACCGCCACCCGGGCTAGCGGCACAGATACGCAGTATTTT.

This clone has a single count. This rearrangement joins TRBV1 to TRBJ1-1; the table's D call of TRBD1 was not tested on the DNA. TRBV1 is labeled a pseudogene. This CDR3 is built from 15 residues. CDR3 in amino acids: CTSSQERTGFPGAFF. The DNA of the CDR3 is TGCACCAGCAGCCAAGAGCGGACAGGGTTCCCCGGGGCTTTCTTT.

The chain employs TRBV5-4 and TRBJ1-2; TRBD1 aligns across 8 bases. The germline CDR1 and CDR2 sequences are SGHNT and YYREEE (reference sequence). The CDR3 has 14 amino acids. J gave up 4 bases and V 2 bases, and 4 bases lay outside the gene matches. The DNA for the CDR3 is TGTGCCAGCAGCTTTCCGGGACAGGTCTATGGCTACACCTTC. Its translation is CASSFPGQVYGYTF.

In its sample, this clone was seen many times. The chain is built from TRBV21-1 and TRBJ2-1; the table's D call of TRBD2 was not tested on the DNA. TRBV21-1 is listed as a pseudogene. This CDR3 is built from 13 residues. The CDR3 loop is CASSELAALEQFF. The CDR3 DNA follows: TGTGCCAGCAGCGAACTAGCGGCCCTTGAGCAGTTCTTC.

The sample holds one count of this clone. The genes are TRBV5-6 and TRBJ2-2; D call uncertain. In germline, CDR1 is SGHDT, CDR2 YYEEEE. This CDR3 region has 15 residues. Trimming removed 2 bases from V and 6 bases from J, with 14 bases in between. The chain's CDR3 is CASSFVEFWSGELFF. The CDR3 nucleotides read TGTGCCAGCAGCTTTGTCGAGTTTTGGTCCGGGGAGCTGTTTTTT.

The chain joins TRBV5-1 to TRBJ1-2; a weak D match, TRBD1 (6 bases). CDR3 size: 15 residues. Trimming stripped 4 bases from V and 6 bases from J, with 19 bases between. Germline CDR1 and CDR2: SGHRS and YFSETQ. In DNA form, the CDR3 reads TGCGCCAGCAGCCGAGGGGACACCGACCCCCATGGCTACACCTTC. Protein: CASSRGDTDPHGYTF. Full variable domain (remainder filled in from reference TRBV5-1 and TRBJ1-2): KAGVTQTPRYLIKTRGQQVTLSCSPISGHRSVSWYQQTPGQGLQFLFEYFSETQRNKGNFPGRFSGRQFSNSRSEMNVSTLELGDSALYLCASSRGDTDPHGYTFGSGTRLTVV.

J is TRBJ1-4 and V is TRBV2, with D possibly matching TRBD1 (5 bases). This CDR3 has 13 residues. V was pared by 8 bases and J by 7 bases, with 14 bases between. Germline lookup yields CDR1 SNHLY and CDR2 FYNNEI. The DNA for the CDR3 is TGTGCCAGCGGGACGGGACTGGGTGAAAAACTGTTTTTT. This gives the protein CASGTGLGEKLFF.

The chain's CDR3 is CASSLARADTQYF. In nucleotides, the CDR3 is TGCGCCAGCAGCTTGGCCCGTGCAGATACGCAGTATTTT. V and J are TRBV5-1 and TRBJ2-3; no clear D. The CDR3 runs to 13 residues. CDR1 and CDR2 from the germline V gene are SGHRS and YFSETQ. V gave up 0 bases and J gave up 4 bases, with 6 bases separating them. Full variable domain (remainder filled in from reference TRBV5-1 and TRBJ2-3): KAGVTQTPRYLIKTRGQQVTLSCSPISGHRSVSWYQQTPGQGLQFLFEYFSETQRNKGNFPGRFSGRQFSNSRSEMNVSTLELGDSALYLCASSLARADTQYFGPGTRLTVL.

The chain employs TRBV18 and TRBJ2-1, with 9 nucleotides matching TRBD1. V lost 5 bases and J lost 6; bases outside the gene matches: 8. Germline V gene data show CDR1 as KGHSH and CDR2 as LQKENI. CDR3 length: 15 amino acids. The CDR3 region is CASSSVQGAGNEQFF. For the CDR3, the DNA is TGTGCCAGCTCATCTGTACAGGGGGCAGGCAATGAGCAGTTCTTC.

This rearrangement joins TRBV28 to TRBJ2-1, with TRBD1 matching 8 bases. With 6 bases clipped from V and 1 base from J, the junction kept 8 bases outside the gene matches. Germline V lookup: CDR1 MDHEN, CDR2 SYDVKM. The CDR3 consists of 16 residues. The CDR3 loop is CASRGARGRSYNEQFF. The CDR3 nucleotides read TGTGCCAGCAGGGGGGCCAGGGGGCGATCCTACAATGAGCAGTTCTTC.

The chain joins TRBV9 to TRBJ2-1; TRBD2 aligns across 9 bases. Per the germline V gene, CDR1 is SGDLS and CDR2 is YYNGEE. CDR3 length: 15 residues. With 0 bases clipped from V and 7 bases from J, the junction kept 5 bases outside the gene matches. The CDR3 DNA reads TGTGCCAGCAGCGTAGGCGGGGGGGCATGGAATGAGCAGTTCTTC. It is translated as CASSVGGGAWNEQFF.

The genes are TRBV10-3 and TRBJ1-5; 8 bases map to TRBD1. V lost 3 bases, J lost 3 bases, and 4 bases stayed unmatched. CDR1 is ENHRY and CDR2 is SYGVKD in the germline V gene. The CDR3 totals 15 residues. The CDR3 sequence: CAISDRGRSNQPQHF. CDR3 bases: TGTGCCATCAGTGACAGGGGGCGGTCCAATCAGCCCCAGCATTTT.

The genes are TRBV5-5 and TRBJ2-3; 8 bases align to TRBD2. V lost 1 base, J lost 5 bases, and 3 bases stayed unmatched. The CDR3 is 14 residues long. Germline V gene lookup returns CDR1 SGHKS and CDR2 YYEKEE (reference sequence). As DNA, the CDR3 is TGTGCCAGCAGCTTGTACGCGGGAGGAGATACGCAGTATTTT. Translated: CASSLYAGGDTQYF.

This chain joins TRBV28 and TRBJ2-3; D not resolved. The CDR3 sequence is 13 residues long. Per the germline V gene, CDR1 is MDHEN and CDR2 is SYDVKM. The V and J ends lost 5 bases and 0 bases respectively, with 6 bases between them. The DNA of the CDR3 is TGTGCCAGCAGTCCCCATAGCACAGATACGCAGTATTTT. Protein product: CASSPHSTDTQYF.

This chain connects TRBV6-1 to TRBJ1-5; 12 nucleotides match TRBD1. The V gene end was trimmed by 3 bases and the J gene end by 5 bases; junction bases not matched to a gene: 2. The CDR3 totals 15 residues. CDR1 and CDR2 (germline): MNHNS, SASEGT. CDR3: CASSEGQGAHQPQHF. For the CDR3, the DNA is TGTGCCAGCAGTGAGGGACAGGGGGCTCATCAGCCCCAGCATTTT.

This chain links TRBV5-6 with TRBJ1-2; D perhaps matches TRBD1 (6 bases). Germline V gene data show CDR1 as SGHDT and CDR2 as YYEEEE. V shed 0 bases and J shed 8 bases, with 23 bases lying between them. CDR3 length: 17 amino acids. The CDR3 here is CASSLEIRDTKEGGYTF. CDR3 in DNA: TGTGCCAGCAGCTTGGAAATCAGGGACACTAAAGAGGGGGGCTACACCTTC.

This clone was seen just once. The chain couples TRBV2 to TRBJ2-7; TRBD1 matches 8 bases. Germline V gene lookup returns CDR1 SNHLY and CDR2 FYNNEI. The CDR3 consists of 15 residues. The junction had 7 bases not matched to a gene; V was cut back by 3 bases and J by 3 bases. CDR3 in DNA: TGTGCCAGCAGTGACAAGGACAGGGCTGGCTACGAGCAGTACTTC. Encoded protein: CASSDKDRAGYEQYF.

The CDR3 nucleotides read TGCGCCAGCAGCCAAGATGAGGGGGTTGGTGGAGCTTTCTTT. This codes for CASSQDEGVGGAFF. The rearrangement uses TRBV4-3 and TRBJ1-1, with D tentatively TRBD1 (6 bases). CDR1 LGHNA and CDR2 YSLEER come from the germline V gene. V gave up 0 bases and J gave up 10 bases, with 15 bases separating them. CDR3 length equals 14 residues.

The chain is built from TRBV11-1 and TRBJ1-1, with D possibly TRBD1 on 6 matching bases. Trimming removed 5 bases at V and 0 bases at J, with 13 bases between. The CDR3 covers 15 residues. Germline CDR1 reads SGHAT; CDR2 reads FQDESV (reference sequence). CDR3 residues: CASSQRTALNTEAFF. CDR3 coding DNA: TGTGCCAGCAGCCAGCGGACAGCGCTGAACACTGAAGCTTTCTTT. Full variable domain (outside the CDR3, taken from reference TRBV11-1 and TRBJ1-1): EAEVAQSPRYKITEKSQAVAFWCDPISGHATLYWYRQILGQGPELLVQFQDESVVDDSQLPKDRFSAERLKGVDSTLKIQPAELGDSAMYLCASSQRTALNTEAFFGQGTRLTVV.

The chain combines TRBV19 with TRBJ1-5; no firm D call. The germline CDR1 and CDR2 sequences are LNHDA and SQIVND (reference sequence). CDR3 size: 14 residues. V lost 7 bases, J lost 3 bases, and 13 bases lay in between. The CDR3 sequence: CASTPGSDNQPQHF. In nucleotides, the CDR3 is TGTGCCAGTACTCCGGGGTCCGACAATCAGCCCCAGCATTTT.

This chain joins TRBV29-1 and TRBJ2-3, with TRBD2 matching 10 bases. The CDR3 runs 16 residues. Trimming took 2 bases from V and 3 from J; bases not matched to a gene: 8. From germline, CDR1 is SQVTM and CDR2 ANQGSEA. CDR3 nucleotides: TGCAGCGTTGAAAAAGGAGCGGGGGGGCGTACAGATACGCAGTATTTT. It codes for CSVEKGAGGRTDTQYF.

The chain links TRBV7-2 to TRBJ2-1, with 10 bases identical to TRBD2. V gave up 5 bases and J gave up 9 bases; unmatched junction bases: 10. Germline V CDR1 and CDR2: SGHTA, FQGNSA. The CDR3 sequence is 15 residues long. Here the CDR3 DNA reads TGTGCCAGCAGCATAACTAGCGGGACTTATCTTGAGCAGTTCTTC. This encodes CASSITSGTYLEQFF.

This clone is a singleton in its sample. The V gene is TRBV5-1, the J gene TRBJ1-2, with 10 bases matching TRBD1. CDR1 and CDR2 from the germline V gene are SGHRS and YFSETQ. This CDR3 has 14 residues. V lost 4 bases and J lost 7; bases outside the gene matches: 7. CDR3 sequence (DNA): TGCGCCAGCAGCAAAGGACAGGGGGAGACTGGCTACACCTTC. It is translated as CASSKGQGETGYTF.

This clone was counted only a few times. V usage is TRBV28 and J usage is TRBJ1-1; D remains unclear. Per the germline V gene, CDR1 is MDHEN and CDR2 is SYDVKM. The CDR3 extends over 13 amino acids. Trimming left V 3 bases short and J 4 bases short, with 9 bases between. The CDR3 DNA reads as TGTGCCAGCAGTTTGGGCCGGTTCACTGAAGCTTTCTTT. This gives the protein CASSLGRFTEAFF.

This clone appeared a single time. The V gene is TRBV7-8, the J gene TRBJ2-3; D unclear. V dropped 5 bases and J dropped 6 bases, with 9 bases sitting between them. This CDR3 is built from 12 residues. Germline CDR1 and CDR2: SGHVS and FQNEAQ. CDR3 sequence reads: CASSAPRDTQYF. The CDR3 DNA sequence: TGTGCCAGCAGCGCCCCGCGGGATACGCAGTATTTT. The full variable domain, completed using reference TRBV7-8 and TRBJ2-3, is GAGVSQSPRYKVAKRGQDVALRCDPISGHVSLFWYQQALGQGPEFLTYFQNEAQLDKSGLPSDRFFAERPEGSVSTLKIQRTQQEDSAVYLCASSAPRDTQYFGPGTRLTVL.